The text below deals with one T cell receptor beta chain. The CDR3 has 15 amino acids. In germline, CDR1 is SGHDT, CDR2 YYEEEE. V was cut by 4 bases and J by 2 bases, with 13 bases left in between. Profiling relied on immunoSEQ multiplex PCR, and the TCRdb table lists in-frame clones only, not all of them. The sample includes some 120,000 clones, around 89% seen only once; the top ten take 1.1%. The sample is drawn from a study of control samples from healthy donors and cancer patients. What was sequenced was PBMCs. The source is a woman aged 45-65 years with colorectal cancer. The V and J genes are TRBV5-6 and TRBJ1-3, with D possibly TRBD1 on 6 matching bases. The CDR3 region has the DNA TGTGCCAGCAGCCGTACGACAGGCGCTGGAAACACCATATATTTT. Translating gives CASSRTTGAGNTIYF. Based on the CDR3 plus reference TRBV5-6 and TRBJ1-3, the full variable domain is DAGVTQSPTHLIKTRGQQVTLRCSPKSGHDTVSWYQQALGQGPQFIFQYYEEEERQRGNFPDRFSGHQFPNYSSELNVNALLLGDSALYLCASSRTTGAGNTIYFGEGSWLTVV.